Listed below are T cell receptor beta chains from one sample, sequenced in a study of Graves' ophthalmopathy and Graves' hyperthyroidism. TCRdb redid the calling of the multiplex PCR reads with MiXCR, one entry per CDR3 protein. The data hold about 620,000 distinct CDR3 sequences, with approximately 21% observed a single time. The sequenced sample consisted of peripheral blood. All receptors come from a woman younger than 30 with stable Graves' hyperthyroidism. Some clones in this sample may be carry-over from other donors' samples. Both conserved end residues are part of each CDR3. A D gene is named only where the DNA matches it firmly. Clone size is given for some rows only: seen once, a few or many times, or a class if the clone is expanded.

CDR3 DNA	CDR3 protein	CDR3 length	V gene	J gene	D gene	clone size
TGTGCCAGCAGCCAGGGGATTGCGGAGCAGCCCCAGCATTTT	CASSQGIAEQPQHF	14	TRBV28	TRBJ1-5	NA	NA
TGTGCCAGTAGTATCCAGGGCCAGGATCAGCCCCAGCATTTT	CASSIQGQDQPQHF	14	TRBV19	TRBJ1-5	NA	many
TGTGCCAGCAGTTACTCCGGCCCGACATCCTACGAGCAGTACTTC	CASSYSGPTSYEQYF	15	TRBV6-2/TRBV6-3	TRBJ2-7	NA	NA
TGTGCCAGTATGGGGTGGGACAGATACAATCAGCCCCAGCATTTT	CASMGWDRYNQPQHF	15	TRBV19	TRBJ1-5	TRBD1	many
TGTGCCAGCAGCCCTGGAGGGTTGGGGGAGCTGTTTTTT	CASSPGGLGELFF	13	TRBV9	TRBJ2-2	NA	NA
TGTGCCAGCAGTTACGCCGTTTTGGGGAACACTGAAGCTTTCTTT	CASSYAVLGNTEAFF	15	TRBV6-5	TRBJ1-1	NA	NA
TGTGCCACCAAGCCCTGGACGGGGAAGTTCGCTGAAGCTTTCTTT	CATKPWTGKFAEAFF	15	TRBV27	TRBJ1-1	NA	many
TGTGCCAGCAGCCCCCCTTCGGTACCGAACACTGAAGCTTTCTTT	CASSPPSVPNTEAFF	15	TRBV9	TRBJ1-1	NA	NA
TGTGCCAGCAGCTTAGAAATCAGAAACACCATATATTTT	CASSLEIRNTIYF	13	TRBV11-2	TRBJ1-3	NA	many
TGTGCCAGCAGAGATAGACCACCTCATTCGGGGGAGCTGTTTTTT	CASRDRPPHSGELFF	15	TRBV6-1	TRBJ2-2	NA	many
TGTGCCAGCAGCCAATTACGGACTCAGAGCTCTGGGGCCAACGTCCTGACTTTC	CASSQLRTQSSGANVLTF	18	TRBV14	TRBJ2-6	NA	NA
TGTGCCAGCAGTTTTACTAGCGGAGGCCCCTACGAGCAGTACTTC	CASSFTSGGPYEQYF	15	TRBV28	TRBJ2-7	TRBD2	NA
TGTGCCAGCAGTCCGAGGGGGCCAAGAGACGGAAACACCATATATTTT	CASSPRGPRDGNTIYF	16	TRBV6-5	TRBJ1-3	TRBD1	many
TGCGCCAGCAGCTTACCGACGACGGGACCCTTC	CASSLPTTGPF	11	TRBV5-1	TRBJ2-7	NA	many
TGTGCCAGCAGTGACGAGGACAGGAGCACCGGGGAGCTGTTTTTT	CASSDEDRSTGELFF	15	TRBV2	TRBJ2-2	TRBD1	many
TGTGCCAGCAGCGGAAGTACCGGGACGAACTATGGCTACACCTTC	CASSGSTGTNYGYTF	15	TRBV7-9	TRBJ1-2	NA	many
TGCGCCAGCAGCCAAGAGGGGCAGGGTGGAAGCTACACCTTC	CASSQEGQGGSYTF	14	TRBV4-1	TRBJ1-2	NA	NA
TGTGCCAGCAGCGTAAGATTTGGCGACACTGAAGCTTTCTTT	CASSVRFGDTEAFF	14	TRBV7-3	TRBJ1-1	NA	many
TGTGCCAGCAGTTTAGGGGGGGGCATGAACACTGAAGCTTTCTTT	CASSLGGGMNTEAFF	15	TRBV12-3/TRBV12-4	TRBJ1-1	NA	many
TGTGCCAGCAGCGCGACAGGGGCGTTGGGAGAGACCCAGTACTTC	CASSATGALGETQYF	15	TRBV7-2	TRBJ2-5	TRBD1	few
TGTGCCACACGACTCCGGGGACGCCCATTCGAGCAGTACTTC	CATRLRGRPFEQYF	14	TRBV28	TRBJ2-7	NA	NA
TGTGCCAGCCAATCTTTCCAGTACTCTGGAAACACCATATATTTT	CASQSFQYSGNTIYF	15	TRBV28	TRBJ1-3	NA	many